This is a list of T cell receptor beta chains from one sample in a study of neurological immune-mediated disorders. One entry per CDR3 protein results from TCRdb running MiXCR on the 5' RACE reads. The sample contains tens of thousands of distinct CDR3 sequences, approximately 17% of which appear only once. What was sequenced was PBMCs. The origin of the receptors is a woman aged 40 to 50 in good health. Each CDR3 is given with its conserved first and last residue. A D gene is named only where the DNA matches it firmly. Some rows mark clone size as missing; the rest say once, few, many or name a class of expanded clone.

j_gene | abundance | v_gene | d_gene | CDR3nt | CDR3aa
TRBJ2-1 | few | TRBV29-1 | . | TGCAGCGTTAGGGAGGATGAGCAGTTCTTC | CSVREDEQFF
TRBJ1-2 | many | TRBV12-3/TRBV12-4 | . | TGTGCCAGCGGGCCCTTAGGGGCTAGGCAGGCCCACAAACCCTCCTTTGGCTACACCTTC | CASGPLGARQAHKPSFGYTF
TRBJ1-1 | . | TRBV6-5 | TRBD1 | TGTGCCAGCAGTTACACCCAACAGGGGGCTAAGACTGGAGCTTTCTTT | CASSYTQQGAKTGAFF
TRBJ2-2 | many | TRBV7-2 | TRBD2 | TGTGCCAGCAGCTTACCTAGCGGGGGGGCGAACACCGGGGAGCTGTTTTTT | CASSLPSGGANTGELFF
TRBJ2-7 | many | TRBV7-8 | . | TGTGCCAGCAGCTTTGGTGGAACCTACGAGCAGTACTTC | CASSFGGTYEQYF
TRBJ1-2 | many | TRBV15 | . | TGTGCCACCAGCAGAGATTTGGGCACAAACTATGGCTACACCTTC | CATSRDLGTNYGYTF
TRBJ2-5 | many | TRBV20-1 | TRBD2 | TGCAGTGCCCTCCTTAGCGGGGGTCAAGAGACCCAGTACTTC | CSALLSGGQETQYF
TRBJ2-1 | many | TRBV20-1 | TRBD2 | TGCAGTGCTAGCGGCGGGGGGTGGCACAATGAGCAGTTCTTC | CSASGGGWHNEQFF
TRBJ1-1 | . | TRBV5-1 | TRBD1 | TGCGCCAGCAGCTTTACAGGGGAGAAGACTGAAGCTTTCTTT | CASSFTGEKTEAFF
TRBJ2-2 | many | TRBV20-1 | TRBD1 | TGCAGTGCTAGAGATCCGGGACAGGAGAACACCGGGGAGCTGTTTTTT | CSARDPGQENTGELFF
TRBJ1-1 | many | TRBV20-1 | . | TGCAGTGCTAGAGCCAGGGATGAAGCTTTCTTT | CSARARDEAFF
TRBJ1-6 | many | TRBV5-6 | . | TGTGCCAGCAGCTCCGGACAGCTAGTCACCCTCCACTTT | CASSSGQLVTLHF
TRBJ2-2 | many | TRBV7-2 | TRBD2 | TGTGCCAGCAGCTTCGACCTAGCGGGGGGCACCGGGGAGCTGTTTTTT | CASSFDLAGGTGELFF
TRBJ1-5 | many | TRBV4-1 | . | TGCGCCAGCAGCCAAGTGAAGGGGTCCCAGCCCCAGCATTTT | CASSQVKGSQPQHF
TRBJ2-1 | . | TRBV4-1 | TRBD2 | TGCGCCAGCAGCCAAATCCTAGCGGGGACGCACAATGAGCAGTTCTTC | CASSQILAGTHNEQFF
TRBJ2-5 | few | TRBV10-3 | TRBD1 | TGTGCCAAATGCCCGGGACAGGGCCAAGAGACCCAGTACTTC | CAKCPGQGQETQYF
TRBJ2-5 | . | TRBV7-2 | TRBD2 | TGTGCCAGCGCCCTGGGACTAGCGGCCCGCCAGGGAGAGACCCAGTACTTC | CASALGLAARQGETQYF
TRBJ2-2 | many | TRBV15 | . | TGTGCCACCAGCAGAGTGGGGCACGGGGAGCTGTTTTTT | CATSRVGHGELFF
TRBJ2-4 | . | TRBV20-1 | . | TGCAGTGGTGAGTGGATGGGCAAAAACATACAGTACTTC | CSGEWMGKNIQYF
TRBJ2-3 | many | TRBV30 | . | TGTGCGTTGGGGGTAGGTTCAGATACGCAGTATTTT | CALGVGSDTQYF
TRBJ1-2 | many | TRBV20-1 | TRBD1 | TGCAGTGCTAGAGAAAGGCTACTTAGGGACAGCCGTGGCTACACCTTC | CSARERLLRDSRGYTF
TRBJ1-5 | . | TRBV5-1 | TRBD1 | TGCGCCAGCAGCCTAAGGGACAGTTTCAATCAGCCCCAGCATTTT | CASSLRDSFNQPQHF
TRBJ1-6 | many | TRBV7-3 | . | TGTGCCAGCAGCTCCTTATATAATTCACCCCTCCACTTT | CASSSLYNSPLHF
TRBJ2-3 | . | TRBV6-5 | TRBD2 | TGTGCCAGCAGTTACTCCCTAGCGGGGGGGCCCCCAGATACGCAGTATTTT | CASSYSLAGGPPDTQYF
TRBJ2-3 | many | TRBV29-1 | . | TGCAGCGCAAAAGCTGGAGATACGCAGTATTTT | CSAKAGDTQYF
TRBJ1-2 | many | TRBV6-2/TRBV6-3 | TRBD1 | TGTGCCAGCACCTCGACAGGGGCATATGGCTACACCTTC | CASTSTGAYGYTF
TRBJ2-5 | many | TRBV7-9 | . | TGTGCCAGCAGCCTCTGGCCTGGGCGGGAGACCCAGTACTTC | CASSLWPGRETQYF
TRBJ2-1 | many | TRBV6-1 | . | TGTGCCAGCAGTCCGCAGGGTCAGAGCAATGAGCAGTTCTTC | CASSPQGQSNEQFF
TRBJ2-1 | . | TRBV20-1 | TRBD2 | TGCAGTGCCCAAGCGGGGGGATATGACAATGAGCAGTTCTTC | CSAQAGGYDNEQFF
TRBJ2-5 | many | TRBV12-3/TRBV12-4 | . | TGTGCCAGCACCTTGACGGGACAAGAGACCCAGTACTTC | CASTLTGQETQYF
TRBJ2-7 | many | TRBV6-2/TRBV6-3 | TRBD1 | TGTGCCAGCAGTAGGGACAGGGGATCCTACGAGCAGTACTTC | CASSRDRGSYEQYF
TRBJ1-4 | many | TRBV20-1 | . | TGCAGTGCTAGAGATAAGCAACAGGGCTCTGAAAAACTGTTTTTT | CSARDKQQGSEKLFF
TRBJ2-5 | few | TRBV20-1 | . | TGCAGTGCTAGCTCCAGGGAGACCCAGTACTTC | CSASSRETQYF
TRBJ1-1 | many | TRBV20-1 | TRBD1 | TGCAGTGCTAGGGACTCAGGGGGCAGGCAGAACACTGAAGCTTTCTTT | CSARDSGGRQNTEAFF
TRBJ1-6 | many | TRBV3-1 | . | TGTGCCAGCAGCCAAGATCTGTCCTCACCCCTCCACTTT | CASSQDLSSPLHF
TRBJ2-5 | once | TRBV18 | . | TGTGCCAGCTCTCAGAGTCTGGGGGAGACCCAGTACTTC | CASSQSLGETQYF
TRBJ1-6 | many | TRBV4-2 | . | TGTGCCAGCAGCCAAGAGGTCAGGGTGGGGAATTATAATTCACCCCTCCACTTT | CASSQEVRVGNYNSPLHF
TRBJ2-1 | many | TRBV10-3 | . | TGTGCCACCCGGCGGGGAAACAATGAGCAGTTCTTC | CATRRGNNEQFF
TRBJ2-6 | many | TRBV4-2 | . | TGTGCCAGCAGCCAAGAGGTGGGGGCCAACGTCCTGACTTTC | CASSQEVGANVLTF
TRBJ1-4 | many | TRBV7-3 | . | TGTGCCAGCAGCCCACTACCAGGTGAAAAACTGTTTTTT | CASSPLPGEKLFF
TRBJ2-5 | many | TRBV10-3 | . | TGTGCCATCAGTGAGATGGAGGCGAAAGAGACCCAGTACTTC | CAISEMEAKETQYF
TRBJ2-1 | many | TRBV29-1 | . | TGCAGCGTTGGGTCAAGTAACATCGCTGACAATGAGCAGTTCTTC | CSVGSSNIADNEQFF
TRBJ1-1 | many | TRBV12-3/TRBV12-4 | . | TGTGCCAGCAGTTTCTTCGGGACAAGCATATCCGCTGAAGCTTTCTTT | CASSFFGTSISAEAFF
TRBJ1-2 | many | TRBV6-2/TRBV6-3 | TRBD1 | TGTGCCAGCCGAGAACAGGGGGCGCGTTATGGCTACACCTTC | CASREQGARYGYTF
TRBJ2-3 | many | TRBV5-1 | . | TGCGCCAGCAGAGGGGTGATCAACACAGATACGCAGTATTTT | CASRGVINTDTQYF
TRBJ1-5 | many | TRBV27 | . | TGTGCCAGCACCCTCACCGGACAGCCGGATCAGCCCCAGCATTTT | CASTLTGQPDQPQHF
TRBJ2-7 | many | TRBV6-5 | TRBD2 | TGTGCCAGCAGTCAAAGAGCGGGGGGGGGATACGAGCAGTACTTC | CASSQRAGGGYEQYF
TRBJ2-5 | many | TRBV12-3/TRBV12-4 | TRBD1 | TGTGCCAGCAGCGAATCCGGGACAGCCCCTCACTTC | CASSESGTAPHF
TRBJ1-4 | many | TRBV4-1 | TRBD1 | TGCGCCAGCCACGGGGGAAAGGGACAGCGGAATGAAAAACTGTTTTTT | CASHGGKGQRNEKLFF
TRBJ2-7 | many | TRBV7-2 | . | TGTGCCAGCAGCTTATACGATGGGACAAGCATTACTGGGCAGTACTTC | CASSLYDGTSITGQYF
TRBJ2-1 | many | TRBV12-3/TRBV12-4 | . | TGTGCCAGCAGTGGATTGGGGGGTCCCTCATCGGATGAGCAGTTCTTC | CASSGLGGPSSDEQFF